This entry lists 13 T cell receptor beta chains sequenced from one sample in a study of OX40 agonist ivuxolimab in advanced cancers. TCRdb's copy holds only in-frame clones and misses some; the assay was immunoSEQ multiplex PCR. The table has about 93,000 clones, under 95% seen once; the top ten hold 0.45% to 0.55%. Source: CD4+ or CD8+ T cells sorted from blood, taken in a trial of the OX40 agonist ivuxolimab. All receptors come from an adult with an advanced solid tumor such as melanoma, head and neck, liver or kidney cancer.

V and J are TRBV29-1 and TRBJ2-7; possibly TRBD1 or TRBD2 for D (5 bases each). CDR3 length: 14 residues. From germline, CDR1 is SQVTM and CDR2 ANQGSEA. V lost 5 bases and J lost 4, with 18 bases in between. The CDR3 DNA sequence: TGCAGCGTTTTTGATGGGGTTGGGGGTTACGAGCAGTACTTC. Amino acid sequence: CSVFDGVGGYEQYF.

With regard to this clone: The junction does not match germline at one end; this may be a read error. The chain couples TRBV7-7 to TRBJ2-1, with D unclear. The CDR3 extends over 17 amino acids. Germline CDR1 is SSHAT and CDR2 is FNYEAQ (reference sequence). This CDR3 is CASSLVSSLSQNNEQFF. The CDR3 DNA is TGTGCTAGCAGCTTAGTGAGTAGCCTAAGCCAAAACAATGAGCAGTTCTTC.

V usage is TRBV9 and J usage is TRBJ2-4, with D perhaps matching TRBD1 (5 bases). The CDR3 is 16 residues long. V dropped 4 bases and J dropped 6 bases, with 20 bases sitting between them. Germline V gives CDR1 SGDLS, CDR2 YYNGEE. The CDR3 sequence: CASSTPFDRDPNIQYF. CDR3 bases: TGTGCCAGCAGCACCCCATTCGACAGAGACCCAAACATTCAGTACTTC.

This clone was detected only a few times. The rearrangement uses TRBV10-3 and TRBJ2-1, with 9 positions matching TRBD2. Trimming took 6 bases from V and 0 from J; bases not matched to a gene: 6. Germline values: CDR1 ENHRY, CDR2 SYGVKD. The CDR3 consists of 16 residues. CDR3: CAIRDSGGSSYNEQFF. In DNA form, the CDR3 reads TGTGCCATCAGGGATAGCGGGGGCAGCTCCTACAATGAGCAGTTCTTC.

The V gene is TRBV27, the J gene TRBJ2-2; 12 bases are shared with TRBD2. This CDR3 region has 17 residues. Unmatched junction bases numbered 9, after V lost 5 bases and J lost 5 bases. Germline CDR1 MNHEY, CDR2 SMNVEV (reference sequence). The CDR3 DNA sequence: TGTGCCAGCAGTCCACTGACTAGCGGGGGTTTTACCGGGGAGCTGTTTTTT. It specifies CASSPLTSGGFTGELFF.

This sequence joins TRBV12-5 and TRBJ2-1; 9 positions match TRBD2. This CDR3 contains 17 residues. Germline V gives CDR1 LGHNT, CDR2 FRNRAP. V was pared by 1 base and J by 1 base, with 5 bases of the junction left unmatched. The CDR3 spells CASGLAPLAGSYNEQFF. CDR3 bases: TGTGCTAGTGGTTTGGCCCCTCTAGCGGGGTCCTACAATGAGCAGTTCTTC.

The J gene is TRBJ1-1, the V gene TRBV6-6; D might be TRBD1 (5 bases). The CDR3 consists of 13 residues. Per the germline V gene, CDR1 is MNHNY and CDR2 is SVGAGI (reference sequence). V was pared by 9 bases and J by 0 bases, with 11 bases between. CDR3 coding DNA: TGTGCCAGTTTCAGGGTCATGAACACTGAAGCTTTCTTT. Protein product: CASFRVMNTEAFF.

The rearrangement uses TRBV29-1 and TRBJ2-1; 8 positions match TRBD2. The CDR3 loop spans 13 amino acids. The V gene's germline CDR1 is SQVTM and CDR2 ANQGSEA. V lost 3 bases to trimming and J lost 3 bases; unmatched junction nucleotides: 1. The CDR3 sequence is CSVEAGGYNEQFF. The CDR3 coding sequence is TGCAGCGTTGAGGCGGGGGGCTACAATGAGCAGTTCTTC.

This clone was detected once. J is TRBJ1-3 and V is TRBV19, with a weak D call TRBD1 (6 bases). The CDR3 runs 14 residues. Germline-derived CDR1 and CDR2 are LNHDA and SQIVND (reference sequence). The V and J ends lost 11 bases and 5 bases respectively, with 19 bases between them. The chain's CDR3 is CAVIPGAMRNTIYF. The CDR3 region has the DNA TGTGCCGTCATCCCGGGGGCCATGAGAAACACCATATATTTT.

This rearrangement joins TRBV7-6 to TRBJ2-7, with D possibly TRBD2 on 6 matching bases. The V gene's germline CDR1 is SGHVS and CDR2 FNYEAQ. The CDR3 spans 16 residues. The V end lost 2 bases, the J end lost 5 bases, and 19 bases lay between the germline ends. The CDR3 DNA follows: TGTGCCAGCAGCTTAAGTCCCGGGGGAGTAATGGACGAGCAGTACTTC. Protein: CASSLSPGGVMDEQYF.

The V call is TRBV10-1, the J call TRBJ2-7; TRBD2 agrees at 8 bases. After removal of 2 bases from V and 2 bases from J, the junction contained 5 bases not matched to a gene. Per the germline V gene, CDR1 is WNHNN and CDR2 is SYGVQD (reference sequence). The CDR3 has 15 amino acids. CDR3 protein: CASSERVAGTYEQYF. The DNA for the CDR3 is TGCGCCAGCAGTGAGAGAGTAGCGGGGACCTACGAGCAGTACTTC.

The chain's CDR3 is CASSLGTGAYEQYF. Here the CDR3 DNA reads TGTGCCAGCAGCTTGGGGACAGGGGCCTACGAGCAGTACTTC. This rearrangement joins TRBV7-3 to TRBJ2-7, with 10 bases aligning to TRBD1. The J segment lost 2 bases and the V segment lost 3 bases, leaving 1 base of the junction unmatched. The CDR3 has 14 residues. Germline V lookup: CDR1 SGHTA, CDR2 FQGTGA.

The chain joins TRBV25-1 to TRBJ2-5; D is unresolved. CDR3 length equals 13 residues. The V end was cut by 8 bases, the J end by 1 base, with 11 bases between. Germline CDR1 is MGHDK and CDR2 is SYGVNS. The CDR3 DNA follows: TGTGCCAGCCAGACGACAAGCCAAGAGACCCAGTACTTC. Protein sequence: CASQTTSQETQYF.